A single sample is the source of the 9 T cell receptor beta chains below, sequenced in a study of blood T cell repertoires in COVID-19. Sequencing was performed with immunoSEQ multiplex PCR; in TCRdb, only in-frame clones are kept and a portion is missing. The sample lists 250,000 to 350,000 clones; roughly 83% were seen once. Material for sequencing was peripheral blood. All receptors come from a woman between 50 and 59 years old with acute or convalescent COVID-19.

This chain uses TRBV18 with TRBJ1-6; D perhaps matches TRBD1 (6 bases). Between the trimmed V and J ends, which lost 3 bases and 5 bases, there was a span of 8 bases. This CDR3 region has 14 residues. Germline CDR1 reads KGHSH; CDR2 reads LQKENI. The CDR3 nucleotides read TGTGCCAGCTCACCCCGGACAGATAATTCACCCCTCCACTTT. Translation: CASSPRTDNSPLHF.

The rearrangement joins TRBV24-1 to TRBJ1-2; 7 bases are a match to TRBD1. CDR1 and CDR2 from the germline V gene are KGHDR and SFDVKD. CDR3 length: 13 amino acids. V shed 8 bases, J shed 8 bases, and the junction held 10 bases outside the gene matches. CDR3 coding DNA: TGTGCCACCACCGATAACAGGGGTATGGGCTACACCTTC. Encoded protein: CATTDNRGMGYTF.

V usage is TRBV6-5 and J usage is TRBJ2-7; D possibly corresponds to TRBD1 (6 bases). V lost 11 bases and J 2 bases, leaving 16 bases between the germline ends. Germline V CDR1 and CDR2: MNHEY, SVGAGI. The CDR3 is made up of 13 amino acids. CDR3 coding DNA: TGTGCCGGCGCACGTGGACAGCCCTACGAGCAGTACTTC. Amino acids: CAGARGQPYEQYF.

The chain carries TRBV30 and TRBJ1-5, with 7 nucleotides matching TRBD1. The germline CDR1 and CDR2 sequences are GTSNPN and SVGIG (reference sequence). The CDR3 spans 13 residues. V gave up 4 bases and J gave up 7 bases; unmatched junction bases: 7. The CDR3 DNA reads TGTGCCTGGAAAAAGACAGGGATCCAGCCCCAGCATTTT. It yields the protein CAWKKTGIQPQHF.

This rearrangement joins TRBV5-1 to TRBJ2-5; TRBD2 matches at 7 bases. This CDR3 comprises 16 residues. V lost 1 base to trimming and J lost 0 bases; unmatched junction nucleotides: 6. The germline V gene encodes CDR1 SGHRS and CDR2 YFSETQ. CDR3 in amino acids: CASSLFGREYQETQYF. The CDR3 region has the DNA TGCGCCAGCAGCTTGTTTGGGCGGGAGTACCAAGAGACCCAGTACTTC.

The chain has TRBV28 and TRBJ1-4, with 9 bases matching TRBD1. The junction had 13 bases not matched to a gene; V was cut back by 6 bases and J by 8 bases. Germline assignment: CDR1 MDHEN and CDR2 SYDVKM. The CDR3 runs to 16 residues. The CDR3 region is CASSSPTGTGNEKLFF. CDR3 bases: TGTGCCAGCAGCTCCCCTACCGGGACAGGGAACGAAAAACTGTTTTTT.

The chain is built from TRBV18 and TRBJ2-7; possibly TRBD1 for D (5 bases). Germline V lookup: CDR1 KGHSH, CDR2 LQKENI. This CDR3 comprises 12 residues. V gave up 1 base and J gave up 5 bases, with 6 bases separating them. The CDR3 DNA reads as TGTGCCAGCTCACCACAGGGGAACGAGCAGTACTTC. Amino acids: CASSPQGNEQYF.

Only one count was recorded for this clone. The chain couples TRBV19 to TRBJ2-1; 12 nucleotides align to TRBD1. The CDR3 spans 17 residues. Trimming at V came to 4 bases and at J to 2 bases, leaving 6 bases not matched to a gene. CDR1 is LNHDA, CDR2 SQIVND, per germline (reference sequence). CDR3 sequence reads: CASSSLGQGATYNEQFF. As DNA, the CDR3 is TGTGCCAGTAGTAGCTTGGGACAGGGGGCGACCTACAATGAGCAGTTCTTC.

This chain connects TRBV5-1 to TRBJ1-6, with a weak D call TRBD1 (6 bases). Germline V gene data show CDR1 as SGHRS and CDR2 as YFSETQ. V was clipped by 5 bases and J by 7 bases, with 10 bases between them. The CDR3 length is 13 residues. The CDR3 sequence: CASRWDTNSPLHF. The DNA for the CDR3 is TGCGCCAGCAGGTGGGACACGAATTCACCCCTCCACTTT.